Listed below are T cell receptor beta chains from one sample, sequenced in a study of blood T cell repertoires in COVID-19. Measured with immunoSEQ multiplex PCR; TCRdb has only the in-frame clones, and not every one. The data hold 250,000 or so clones, with roughly 91% observed a single time. Specimen: peripheral blood. Every receptor here comes from a woman aged 40 to 49 who had recovered from COVID-19. Each CDR3 is given without its conserved first and last residue. D genes are given only for firm matches.

cdr3_length j_call v_call d_call cdr3_aa
14 TRBJ1-2 TRBV7-2 TRBD1 ASSPGPGTAGYGYT
12 TRBJ2-3 TRBV4-3 TRBD1 ASSPGQGTDTQY
16 TRBJ1-4 TRBV3-1/TRBV3-2 TRBD1 ASSQEPPGGGANEKLF
11 TRBJ1-2 TRBV29-1 NA SVGGTGSDGYT
14 TRBJ2-3 TRBV3-1/TRBV3-2 TRBD1 ASSPNPGQGSDTQY
12 TRBJ2-5 TRBV28 TRBD2 ASQTSGWQETQY
13 TRBJ2-7 TRBV18 NA ASSPGATYSYEQY
13 TRBJ1-1 TRBV5-4 TRBD1 ASSLGQGSAGEAF
13 TRBJ2-7 TRBV19 TRBD1 ASSRGTGAPYEQY
14 TRBJ2-1 TRBV24-1 TRBD2 ATSDPSGGGTNEQF
11 TRBJ2-1 TRBV24-1 TRBD2 ADPGLAGGGQF
12 TRBJ1-2 TRBV6-5 TRBD1 ASTITGGAYGYT
11 TRBJ2-2 TRBV28 NA ASSLVQTGELF
10 TRBJ2-2 TRBV12-3/TRBV12-4 NA ASSSPGGELF
11 TRBJ1-6 TRBV6-5 NA ASRGRANSPLH
13 TRBJ2-3 TRBV2 TRBD2 ASSEWATSGAAPY
14 TRBJ2-1 TRBV7-3 TRBD2 ASSQNPGLAISEQF
14 TRBJ1-1 TRBV5-1 TRBD1 ASSLAPTGIHTEAF
16 TRBJ2-4 TRBV6-2/TRBV6-3 NA ASSYARSQRPTENIQY
16 TRBJ2-1 TRBV24-1 TRBD2 ATSEFAGREVARNEQF
13 TRBJ1-5 TRBV5-5 NA ASSPEWGDGQPQH
11 TRBJ2-3 TRBV5-4 TRBD2 ASSLSGTYTQY
12 TRBJ2-3 TRBV4-1 NA ASSQGAGTDTQY
9 TRBJ1-2 TRBV20-1 TRBD1 SAPGTGSYT
13 TRBJ2-1 TRBV11-3 TRBD2 ASSLNSGSYNEQF
11 TRBJ1-1 TRBV6-6 TRBD1 ASPDRVNTEAF
12 TRBJ2-1 TRBV3-1/TRBV3-2 TRBD2 ASSPGGARAEQF
14 TRBJ2-1 TRBV5-1 TRBD1 ASSLGGGPSQNEQF
14 TRBJ2-2 TRBV3-1/TRBV3-2 NA ASSQGGRWDTGELF
14 TRBJ2-5 TRBV3-1/TRBV3-2 TRBD1 ASSNRGLAPQETQY
11 TRBJ2-7 TRBV15 TRBD2 ATTSGRGYEQY
11 TRBJ1-1 TRBV12-3/TRBV12-4 NA ASSLGATGEAF
10 TRBJ1-1 TRBV3-1/TRBV3-2 NA ASSHTRGEAF
12 TRBJ2-3 TRBV6-4 TRBD2 ASSAAGVVDTQY
11 TRBJ2-5 TRBV5-6 TRBD2 ASSLRGRETQY
11 TRBJ2-2 TRBV19 NA ASSPVGTGELF
12 TRBJ2-3 TRBV2 NA ASSPGVAQDTQY
14 TRBJ2-1 TRBV30 TRBD2 AWSGVGTSGRNEQF
12 TRBJ1-1 TRBV11-2 NA ASSLGAGNTEAF
14 TRBJ1-3 TRBV7-2 NA ASSRGASGSGNTIY
15 TRBJ2-1 TRBV28 TRBD1 ASSKRQGSLRYNEQF
17 TRBJ2-1 TRBV4-3 TRBD2 ASSQEVGGRASRGNEQF
13 TRBJ2-2 TRBV28 TRBD1 ASSQTGQGAGELF
13 TRBJ1-2 TRBV2 NA ASSVFPETNYGYT
13 TRBJ1-4 TRBV18 NA ASSPPSGGAGKLF
11 TRBJ1-2 TRBV7-8 TRBD1 ASSSGQGYGYT
11 TRBJ1-2 TRBV30 NA AWRIRGAGGYT
12 TRBJ2-3 TRBV10-3 NA AISPGANTDTQY
11 TRBJ1-5 TRBV24-1 TRBD1 ATRSGGGQPQH
17 TRBJ2-7 TRBV6-2/TRBV6-3 TRBD2 ASSGGLGLAGVPTYEQY
14 TRBJ2-7 TRBV5-6 NA ASSPSRIAVLYEQY